This T cell receptor beta chain is drawn from a study of T cell responses to AZD1222 COVID-19 vaccine. Study-level results: Only six or seven AZD1222 recipients were seropositive at baseline. Spike-specific TCR breadth and depth were elevated following two AZD1222 doses. The study reported that nearly half of spike-specific TCRs target unmutated variant regions.

Note on this clone: Its target is not known.

Libraries were prepared by immunoSEQ multiplex PCR; TCRdb keeps only in-frame clonotypes and omits some of them. The table shows around 120,000 clones, with around 90% occurring only once. The source of this sequence is an adult who received the AZD1222 COVID-19 vaccine. Sequences were derived from peripheral blood, sampled 28 days after the second AZD1222 dose.

The CDR3 region has the DNA TGTGCCAGCAGCGACCTAATTAACACTGAAGCTTTCTTT. Translated, it gives CASSDLINTEAFF. The chain joins TRBV6-5 to TRBJ1-1; D is unresolved. The CDR3 length is 13 residues. The V gene lost 6 bases and the J gene lost 2 bases, with 10 bases spanning the gap. Germline V CDR1 and CDR2: MNHEY, SVGAGI.